A selection of T cell receptor beta chains follows, all from one sample in a study of T cell repertoires in cytomegalovirus infection. Antigen specificity for these receptors is unknown. TCRdb passed the reads through MiXCR, listing each CDR3 protein once. The table shows about 890,000 distinct CDR3 sequences, with roughly 30% occurring only once. The sample in question was cultured CD8+ T cells from PBMCs, obtained from culture after CMV antigen stimulation. All receptors come from a human donor in good health (CMV status not recorded). Some clones in this sample may be carry-over from other donors' samples. The CDR3 runs from the conserved cysteine through the conserved F or W. D genes are given only for firm matches. Clone size, where shown, is once, few, many, or a class for clones that have expanded.

D gene	clone size	J gene	V gene	CDR3 DNA	CDR3 protein
TRBD1	few	TRBJ1-4	TRBV7-9	TGTGCCAGCAGCACCCCCGGGACAGGACGTGAAAAACTGTTTTTT	CASSTPGTGREKLFF
NA	NA	TRBJ2-7	TRBV27	TGTGCCAGCAGTAGTCTAGAGCACGAGCAGTACTTC	CASSSLEHEQYF
NA	NA	TRBJ2-5	TRBV7-9	TGTGCCAGCAGCCCGGCCCTCGGGTTACGAGGGACCCAGTACTTC	CASSPALGLRGTQYF
NA	many	TRBJ2-1	TRBV5-4	TGTGCCAGCAGCGTACAGGGCGGTGAGCAGTTCTTC	CASSVQGGEQFF
TRBD2	NA	TRBJ2-7	TRBV20-1	TGCAGTGCTAGTCGACTAGCGGGGGCCTACGAGCAGTACTTC	CSASRLAGAYEQYF
NA	NA	TRBJ1-1	TRBV5-5	TGTGCCAGCAGCTGGGAGGGGCTGATGGACACTGAAGCTTTCTTT	CASSWEGLMDTEAFF
NA	once	TRBJ1-1	TRBV7-2	TGTGCCAGCCTTTCGGACAAGGTGAACACTGAAGCTTTCTTT	CASLSDKVNTEAFF
TRBD1	many	TRBJ2-7	TRBV12-3/TRBV12-4	TGTGCCAGCAGTTTGAGACAGGGCTACGAGCAGTACTTC	CASSLRQGYEQYF
NA	NA	TRBJ1-4	TRBV7-6	TGTGCCAGCAGCTCGTCTGTGGAACTGTTTTTT	CASSSSVELFF
NA	NA	TRBJ1-1	TRBV7-9	TGTGCCAGCAATGACCGTGGCAGGAACACTGAAGCTTTCTTT	CASNDRGRNTEAFF
TRBD1	few	TRBJ1-5	TRBV12-5	TGTGCTAGTGTTGGGACAGGAGGTTCTTTCAATCAGCCCCAGCATTTT	CASVGTGGSFNQPQHF
NA	few	TRBJ2-3	TRBV10-3	TGTGCCATAGGGCCCAGGGAGTTCGCAGATACGCAGTATTTT	CAIGPREFADTQYF
NA	NA	TRBJ1-1	TRBV10-2	TGCGCCAGCAGTGAAGTAGGACAAGGGCCGAACACTGAAGCTTTCTTT	CASSEVGQGPNTEAFF
TRBD1	few	TRBJ1-1	TRBV4-1	TGCGCCAGCAGCCAGCCTGGACAGGGTGATGAAGCTTTCTTT	CASSQPGQGDEAFF
TRBD1	NA	TRBJ1-2	TRBV7-2	TGTGCCAGCAGTCGAGGACAGGCCGACTATGGCTACACCTTC	CASSRGQADYGYTF
TRBD2	NA	TRBJ2-3	TRBV7-6	TGTGCCAGCAGCCATGCCTTGGGACTAGCCGTAACAGATACGCAGTATTTT	CASSHALGLAVTDTQYF
NA	NA	TRBJ2-7	TRBV27	TGTGCCACCCGGGGCACCTCCTACGAGCAGTACTTC	CATRGTSYEQYF
NA	few	TRBJ2-3	TRBV6-1	TGTGCCAGCAGTTCGACAGAGAAAAGCACAGATACGCAGTATTTT	CASSSTEKSTDTQYF
TRBD1	NA	TRBJ2-4	TRBV7-2	TGTGCCAGCACCTTAGGGACAGGGGGGGCCAAAAACATTCAGTACTTC	CASTLGTGGAKNIQYF
NA	NA	TRBJ1-6	TRBV13	TGTGCCAGCAGCCCTGGACGGGGGAATTCACCCCTCCACTTT	CASSPGRGNSPLHF
NA	NA	TRBJ2-7	TRBV10-1	TGCGCCAGCAGTCGACTGGGTAGCTCCTACGAGCAGTACTTC	CASSRLGSSYEQYF
TRBD1	NA	TRBJ2-2	TRBV7-3	TGTGCCAGCATAGGGACAGCATACACCGGGGAGCTGTTTTTT	CASIGTAYTGELFF
TRBD1	few	TRBJ2-2	TRBV27	TGTGCCAGCAGAACGGACAGGGGATACACCGGGGAGCTGTTTTTT	CASRTDRGYTGELFF
TRBD1	NA	TRBJ1-4	TRBV14	TGTGCCAGCAGCCAAGTACGGACAGGGGCCTATGAAAAACTGTTTTTT	CASSQVRTGAYEKLFF
TRBD1	NA	TRBJ1-1	TRBV28	TGTGCCAGCAGCGGCAGGGGGCTTGGTTGGGAAGGAGCTTTCTTT	CASSGRGLGWEGAFF
NA	NA	TRBJ2-7	TRBV7-9	TGTGCCAGCAGCTTAGTGGATGCTCCCTACGAGCAGTACTTC	CASSLVDAPYEQYF
TRBD1	few	TRBJ2-1	TRBV2	TGTGCCAGCAGAAGGACAGGGGGTTACAATGAGCAGTTCTTC	CASRRTGGYNEQFF
NA	NA	TRBJ2-5	TRBV29-1	TGCAGCGCCGAGGGAGGAGTGGAGACCCAGTACTTC	CSAEGGVETQYF
NA	many	TRBJ1-2	TRBV7-9	TGTGCCAGCAGCTTAGAGGGTAGCCTCTATGGCTACACCTTC	CASSLEGSLYGYTF
NA	few	TRBJ1-1	TRBV12-3/TRBV12-4	TGTGCCAGCAGTCTTTCCCCCGGGGCTATGAACACTGAAGCTTTCTTT	CASSLSPGAMNTEAFF
TRBD1	NA	TRBJ2-5	TRBV6-5	TGTGCCAGCAGTTACTCTACAGGGGGCGCGCAGACCCAGTACTTC	CASSYSTGGAQTQYF
TRBD1	few	TRBJ1-1	TRBV19	TGTGCCAGTAGTATTAGCAACAGGGGGAACACTGAAGCTTTCTTT	CASSISNRGNTEAFF
NA	few	TRBJ2-3	TRBV12-3/TRBV12-4	TGTGCCAGCAGTTTCCATCTCGACAAGCTGAGCACAGATACGCAGTATTTT	CASSFHLDKLSTDTQYF
TRBD2	few	TRBJ2-1	TRBV28	TGTGCCAGCAGTTTAAGCGGGGGTACCGCCTACAATGAGCAGTTCTTC	CASSLSGGTAYNEQFF
NA	few	TRBJ2-3	TRBV6-5	TGTGCCAGCAGTTACGTTACAGGGCCGCCTCTTCCAGATACGCAGTATTTT	CASSYVTGPPLPDTQYF
TRBD1	NA	TRBJ1-5	TRBV7-6	TGTGCCAGCAGCGGGGGGACAGGGGAGAGCAATCAGCCCCAGCATTTT	CASSGGTGESNQPQHF
NA	NA	TRBJ1-1	TRBV2	TGTGCCCCCGGGGGGAGGGCTGAAGCTTTCTTT	CAPGGRAEAFF
TRBD1	few	TRBJ2-7	TRBV27	TGTGCCAGCAGTTTTCTGGGACAGGCGGCCTACGAGCAGTACTTC	CASSFLGQAAYEQYF
TRBD1	once	TRBJ2-5	TRBV19	TGTGCCAGTAGCGCTGGACAGGGTCCTTCAGAGACCCAGTACTTC	CASSAGQGPSETQYF
TRBD2	few	TRBJ2-2	TRBV7-9	TGTGCCAGCAGCTCTTCCCGGGAGGCCACCGGGGAGCTGTTTTTT	CASSSSREATGELFF
TRBD1	NA	TRBJ1-1	TRBV6-5	TGTGCCAGCAGTTGGGGGACAGGGGGTTTTACTGAAGCTTTCTTT	CASSWGTGGFTEAFF
NA	many	TRBJ2-6	TRBV7-6	TGTGCCAGCAGCTTAGTTAATGGGCAGGAAAGCTCTGGGGCCAACGTCCTGACTTTC	CASSLVNGQESSGANVLTF
NA	few	TRBJ1-2	TRBV20-1	TGCAGTGCTGGCCGGGAGGACCACTATGGCTACACCTTC	CSAGREDHYGYTF
NA	NA	TRBJ2-7	TRBV7-9	TGTGCCAGCAGCTTAGATCGGCAGGGGAGGTACGAGCAGTACTTC	CASSLDRQGRYEQYF
NA	NA	TRBJ2-7	TRBV6-6	TGTGCCAGCAGTGCAACGGACAGTTTAAAAAGTGCCCACTCCTACGAGCAGTACTTC	CASSATDSLKSAHSYEQYF
NA	many	TRBJ1-2	TRBV7-4	TGTGCCAGCAGCTCCCCCGGGAGGAACTATGGCTACACCTTC	CASSSPGRNYGYTF
NA	NA	TRBJ2-1	TRBV12-5	TGTGCTAGTGCCCCCAATCAGGGGCTAATCAATGAGCAGTTCTTC	CASAPNQGLINEQFF